This TCR beta chain was documented in a study of shared clonotypes between healthy human individuals. With 8 bases removed from V and 2 bases from J, the gap between germline ends came to 14 bases. Germline loops: CDR1 SGHAT, CDR2 FQNNGV. The CDR3 is 14 amino acids. Sequencing was at deep level. About 30,000 T cell genomes, or around 300 ng DNA, went into unsorted PBMC replicate PCRs. Measured with immunoSEQ multiplex PCR; TCRdb has only the in-frame clones, and not every one. The repertoire holds around 530,000 clones, with around 80% as singletons. J is TRBJ2-3 and V is TRBV11-2; D remains ambiguous. The receptor comes from a woman aged 40 to 49 in good health. Some clones in this sample may be carry-over from other donors' samples. The specimen was PBMCs. Here the CDR3 DNA reads TGTGCCAGCCTATTGTCCCTGGCCACAGATACGCAGTATTTT. As protein: CASLLSLATDTQYF.